Listed here are 22 T cell receptor beta chains from one sample, sequenced in a study of blood T cell repertoires in COVID-19. Clones were sequenced by immunoSEQ multiplex PCR, and TCRdb holds only the in-frame ones, with some missing. Of about 290,000 clones listed, around 90% are singletons. What was sequenced was PBMCs or T cells enriched from blood (not recorded which). Receptors originate from a woman aged 40 to 50 who had recovered from COVID-19.

The V and J genes are TRBV4-1 and TRBJ1-6; no definite D call. The CDR3 covers 17 residues. The V end lost 1 base, the J end lost 1 base, and 11 bases lay between the germline ends. In germline, CDR1 is MGHRA, CDR2 YSYEKL. CDR3 protein: CASSQGRVGSYNSPLHF. CDR3 nucleotide sequence: TGCGCCAGCAGCCAAGGACGGGTCGGTTCCTATAATTCACCCCTCCACTTT.

The CDR3 DNA follows: TGTGCCAGCAGCGGAAATAGCGGGATCTACTTTTACCGTAATGAGCAGTTCTTC. Its translation is CASSGNSGIYFYRNEQFF. The rearrangement joins TRBV5-6 to TRBJ2-1, with 8 bases fitting TRBD2. There are 18 residues in the CDR3. With V trimmed by 4 bases and J by 7 bases, 19 bases remained unmatched. Germline CDR1 reads SGHDT; CDR2 reads YYEEEE.

V and J are TRBV5-1 and TRBJ1-1; 7 bases line up with TRBD1. This CDR3 is built from 15 residues. After removal of 5 bases from V and 10 bases from J, the junction contained 17 bases not matched to a gene. Germline V gene data show CDR1 as SGHRS and CDR2 as YFSETQ. Here the CDR3 DNA reads TGCGCCAGCAGTACGACAGGGAACGGCTTGACCGGAGCTTTCTTT. Translated, it gives CASSTTGNGLTGAFF.

The rearrangement joins TRBV7-8 to TRBJ2-1; TRBD2 agrees at 13 bases. J gave up 4 bases and V 5 bases, and 2 bases lay outside the gene matches. In germline, CDR1 is SGHVS, CDR2 FQNEAQ. CDR3 length: 15 residues. The CDR3 loop reads CASSGTSGEYNEQFF. Written as DNA, the CDR3 is TGTGCCAGCAGCGGGACTAGCGGGGAATACAATGAGCAGTTCTTC.

The chain is built from TRBV29-1 and TRBJ1-2; TRBD1 is a possible D gene (6 bases). V was cut by 6 bases and J by 4 bases, with 12 bases left in between. Germline CDR1 reads SQVTM; CDR2 reads ANQGSEA. CDR3 length equals 12 residues. This CDR3 reads CSVATGIYGYTF. CDR3 coding DNA: TGCAGCGTCGCTACAGGGATCTATGGCTACACCTTC.

This chain joins TRBV3-1 (or the pseudogene TRBV3-2) and TRBJ2-1; 7 positions agree with TRBD2. This CDR3 is 14 amino acids long. Germline V CDR1 and CDR2: LGHDT, YNNKEL (reference sequence). After removal of 6 bases from V and 4 bases from J, the junction contained 6 bases not matched to a gene. CDR3 residues: CASSHSSGYNEQFF. The CDR3 bases are TGTGCCAGCAGTCATTCTAGCGGTTACAATGAGCAGTTCTTC.

In this sample, this clone turned up once. This chain joins TRBV29-1 and TRBJ1-2, with D perhaps matching TRBD1 (6 bases). The CDR3 covers 13 residues. V lost 7 bases and J lost 2, with 14 bases in between. From germline, CDR1 is SQVTM and CDR2 ANQGSEA. In DNA form, the CDR3 reads TGCAGCGGTCGGGACACGGGCAACTATGGCTACACCTTC. Its protein product is CSGRDTGNYGYTF.

The V call is TRBV7-9, the J call TRBJ1-5, with D possibly being TRBD1 (5 bases). The V gene's germline CDR1 is SEHNR and CDR2 FQNEAQ (reference sequence). V dropped 0 bases and J dropped 9 bases, with 6 bases sitting between them. The CDR3 sequence is 12 residues long. This chain's CDR3 is CASSLAGGPQHF. Written as DNA, the CDR3 is TGTGCCAGCAGCTTAGCCGGGGGGCCCCAGCATTTT. Combining the CDR3 with reference TRBV7-9 and TRBJ1-5 gives the whole variable domain DTGVSQNPRHKITKRGQNVTFRCDPISEHNRLYWYRQTLGQGPEFLTYFQNEAQLEKSRLLSDRFSAERPKGSFSTLEIQRTEQGDSAMYLCASSLAGGPQHFGDGTRLSIL.

The gene calls are TRBV9 and TRBJ1-6, with 8 bases matching TRBD1. Germline-derived CDR1 and CDR2 are SGDLS and YYNGEE. The length of the CDR3 is 16 residues. J lost 0 bases, V lost 3 bases, and 2 bases had no gene match. CDR3 nucleotides: TGTGCCAGCAGCGGAACAGGGGGCTCCTATAATTCACCCCTCCACTTT. It encodes CASSGTGGSYNSPLHF.

The chain uses TRBV6-5 and TRBJ1-1, with TRBD1 matching over 7 bases. CDR1 and CDR2 (germline): MNHEY, SVGAGI. The CDR3 totals 14 residues. The ends lost 8 bases at V and 6 bases at J; junction bases unmatched: 12. The chain's CDR3 is CASGGQPPEAEAFF. The CDR3 nucleotides read TGTGCCAGCGGGGGACAGCCCCCCGAGGCTGAAGCTTTCTTT.

The V and J genes are TRBV12-3 or TRBV12-4 and TRBJ2-7; D might be TRBD2 (5 bases). The CDR3 is made up of 12 amino acids. Deletions cut 6 bases from V and 8 bases from J, with 14 bases between. The CDR3 loop is CASSSHSGKQYF. CDR3 coding DNA: TGTGCCAGCAGCTCCCATTCCGGGAAGCAGTACTTC.

The genes are TRBV19 and TRBJ1-1; 10 bases line up with TRBD1. Trimming removed 5 bases from V and 6 bases from J; junction bases left unmatched: 9. The germline V gene encodes CDR1 LNHDA and CDR2 SQIVND (reference sequence). This CDR3 is built from 15 residues. The CDR3 sequence: CASSLSRDRGSEAFF. The CDR3 DNA is TGTGCCAGTAGTTTATCCCGGGACAGGGGATCTGAAGCTTTCTTT.

This chain uses TRBV5-1 with TRBJ1-2, with 9 bases fitting TRBD1. Germline V gives CDR1 SGHRS, CDR2 YFSETQ. The CDR3 is 14 residues long. Trimming at V came to 4 bases and at J to 7 bases, leaving 8 bases not matched to a gene. The CDR3 reads CASSPLTGGRGYTF. In DNA, the CDR3 is TGCGCCAGCAGCCCGTTAACAGGGGGCCGTGGCTACACCTTC.

The genes are TRBV6-2 or TRBV6-3 and TRBJ1-5, with a tentative D call TRBD1 (6 bases). The V end was cut by 5 bases, the J end by 6 bases, with 17 bases between. Germline CDR1 and CDR2: MNHEY and SVGEGT. The CDR3 loop spans 15 amino acids. CDR3 loop: CASSAQGGGLQPQHF. The DNA for the CDR3 is TGTGCCAGCAGTGCACAGGGTGGGGGTCTTCAGCCCCAGCATTTT.

The chain couples TRBV25-1 to TRBJ1-2, with 8 bases fitting TRBD1. Losses at the gene ends were 5 bases for V and 5 bases for J; bases not matched to a gene: 7. The germline V gene has CDR1 MGHDK and CDR2 SYGVNS. This CDR3 contains 14 residues. Here the CDR3 DNA reads TGTGCCAGCAGTCCCTGGGGGACAGGATATGGCTACACCTTC. It encodes CASSPWGTGYGYTF.

V usage is TRBV6-5 and J usage is TRBJ1-5; D gene uncertain. The CDR3 extends over 13 amino acids. Germline CDR1 reads MNHEY; CDR2 reads SVGAGI. The V and J ends lost 6 bases and 4 bases respectively, with 10 bases between them. CDR3 residues: CASSERDNQPQHF. The CDR3 region has the DNA TGTGCCAGCAGCGAGAGGGATAATCAGCCCCAGCATTTT.

The V call is TRBV5-4, the J call TRBJ1-1, with D maybe TRBD1 (5 bases). In germline, CDR1 is SGHNT, CDR2 YYREEE (reference sequence). Trimming stripped 4 bases from V and 5 bases from J, with 15 bases between. The CDR3 is made up of 14 amino acids. CDR3 loop: CASSPRVSGTEAFF. The CDR3 coding sequence is TGTGCCAGCAGCCCCAGGGTTTCGGGTACTGAAGCTTTCTTT.

The V gene is TRBV7-3, the J gene TRBJ1-1; TRBD1 matches at 9 bases. Germline V lookup: CDR1 SGHTA, CDR2 FQGTGA. The junction had 17 bases not matched to a gene; V was cut back by 6 bases and J by 0 bases. The CDR3 runs to 19 residues. The CDR3 DNA follows: TGTGCCAGCAGACCTCCGAGACAGGGGGTTTGGGCCCTGAACACTGAAGCTTTCTTT. Translating it yields CASRPPRQGVWALNTEAFF.

The chain is built from TRBV7-2 and TRBJ1-5, with 8 bases fitting TRBD1. The CDR3 has 16 residues. V gave up 0 bases and J gave up 5 bases; unmatched junction bases: 6. Per the germline V gene, CDR1 is SGHTA and CDR2 is FQGNSA. This CDR3 reads CASSLAPGTGDQPQHF. For the CDR3, the DNA is TGTGCCAGCAGCTTAGCCCCCGGGACAGGTGATCAGCCCCAGCATTTT.

The J gene is TRBJ1-1, the V gene TRBV5-1; 7 bases are shared with TRBD1. Germline V gives CDR1 SGHRS, CDR2 YFSETQ. The CDR3 sequence is 14 residues long. J was trimmed by 4 bases and V by 3 bases; bases with no gene match: 6. The CDR3 reads CASSSSDRATEAFF. CDR3 bases: TGCGCCAGCAGCTCGAGTGACAGGGCCACTGAAGCTTTCTTT.

The V call is TRBV25-1, the J call TRBJ1-4; no firm D call. Between the trimmed V and J ends, which lost 1 base and 6 bases, there was a span of 12 bases. The CDR3 totals 15 residues. Germline CDR1 reads MGHDK; CDR2 reads SYGVNS. The CDR3 DNA is TGTGCCAGCAGTGAATCGTCCGGGTTTGATGAAAAACTGTTTTTT. This codes for CASSESSGFDEKLFF.

This rearrangement joins TRBV30 to TRBJ1-3, with unresolved D. Germline V gives CDR1 GTSNPN, CDR2 SVGIG (reference sequence). The CDR3 covers 14 residues. Trimming shortened V by 2 bases and J by 8 bases, and 16 bases separated the two germline ends. In DNA, the CDR3 is TGTGCCTGGAGTTTTCCGGGGTTATCGGACACCATATATTTT. This encodes CAWSFPGLSDTIYF.